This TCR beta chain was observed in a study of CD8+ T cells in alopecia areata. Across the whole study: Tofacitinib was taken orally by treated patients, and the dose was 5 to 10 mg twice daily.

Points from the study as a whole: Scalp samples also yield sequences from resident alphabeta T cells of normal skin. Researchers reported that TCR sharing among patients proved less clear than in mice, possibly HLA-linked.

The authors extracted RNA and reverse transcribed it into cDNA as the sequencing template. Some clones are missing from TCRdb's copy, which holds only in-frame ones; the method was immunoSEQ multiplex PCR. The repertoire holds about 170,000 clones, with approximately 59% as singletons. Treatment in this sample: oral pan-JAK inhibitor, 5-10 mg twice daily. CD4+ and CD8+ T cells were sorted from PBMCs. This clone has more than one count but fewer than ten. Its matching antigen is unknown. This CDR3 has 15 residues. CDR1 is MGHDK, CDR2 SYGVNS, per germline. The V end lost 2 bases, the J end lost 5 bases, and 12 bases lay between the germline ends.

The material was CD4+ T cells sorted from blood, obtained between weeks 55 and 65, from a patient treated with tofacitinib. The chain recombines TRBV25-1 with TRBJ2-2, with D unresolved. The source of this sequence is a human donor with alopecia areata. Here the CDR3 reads CASSEARQRTGELFF. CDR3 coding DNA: TGTGCCAGCAGTGAAGCTCGTCAGAGAACCGGGGAGCTGTTTTTT.